These 2 T cell receptor beta chains came from one sample sequenced in a study of cytomegalovirus exposure and HLA in healthy donors. Primers for the PCR totalled 60 Vbeta and 13 Jbeta. Here immunoSEQ multiplex PCR was the method, and the copy in TCRdb shows in-frame clones only, minus some. The sample lists 150,000 to 200,000 clones, about three quarters occurring once. The sample consisted of PBMCs. The receptors derive from a man between 50 and 59 years old in good health and CMV-seropositive.

In its sample, this clone was seen a few times. This sample also contains other DNA sequences that code for the same CDR3. The J gene is TRBJ2-5, the V gene TRBV7-2; TRBD2 matches at 10 bases. With 5 bases clipped from V and 5 bases from J, the junction kept 17 bases outside the gene matches. Germline loops: CDR1 SGHTA, CDR2 FQGNSA. This CDR3 comprises 18 residues. The CDR3: CASSISPSLAGGRETQYF. CDR3 nucleotide sequence: TGTGCCAGCAGCATTAGTCCGTCATTAGCGGGGGGTAGGGAGACCCAGTACTTC.

The V gene is TRBV7-2, the J gene TRBJ1-1; D is undetermined. The germline V and J ends were trimmed by 5 bases and 5 bases, with 15 bases remaining between them. Germline CDR1 SGHTA, CDR2 FQGNSA. This CDR3 comprises 14 residues. CDR3 in DNA: TGTGCCAGCAGCCCCGGATTATGGAGTACTGAAGCTTTCTTT. The encoded protein is CASSPGLWSTEAFF.